What follows describes a single T cell receptor (beta chain). Its target is unknown. The V gene's germline CDR1 is SNHLY and CDR2 FYNNEI. The CDR3 has 15 amino acids. Trimming stripped 2 bases from V and 0 bases from J, with 11 bases between. Sample-barcoded 5' priming and a J-beta primer mix drove a second PCR of roughly 7 to 11 cycles. MiXCR was run by TCRdb on the 5' RACE reads, yielding one entry per CDR3 protein. The sample records 1.5 million to 2 million distinct CDR3 sequences, around 42% being singletons. This specimen comes from a study of blood T cells in healthy people across ages. Study results and caveats: As age increased, TCR beta diversity per million T cells fell in a roughly linear fashion. Investigators viewed diversity estimates from one million T cells as underestimates, the study reported.

This receptor was obtained from a human donor in good health. Sequencing was performed on blood. The chain is built from TRBV2 and TRBJ2-7; D unresolved. The CDR3 DNA follows: TGTGCCAGCAGTGAATTTGGCAGGAGCTCCTACGAGCAGTACTTC. Amino acid sequence: CASSEFGRSSYEQYF. Using reference TRBV2 and TRBJ2-7 for the parts outside the CDR3, the full variable domain is EPEVTQTPSHQVTQMGQEVILRCVPISNHLYFYWYRQILGQKVEFLVSFYNNEISEKSEIFDDQFSVERPDGSNFTLKIRSTKLEDSAMYFCASSEFGRSSYEQYFGPGTRLTVT.